Shown below are 20 T cell receptor beta chains from a single sample sequenced in a study of blood T cell repertoires in COVID-19. Some clones are missing from TCRdb's copy, which holds only in-frame ones; the method was immunoSEQ multiplex PCR. This repertoire shows tens of thousands of clones, 75% to 90% found once; its top ten account for roughly 15%. The sequenced sample consisted of peripheral blood. All receptors derive from a human donor in a cohort sampled during active COVID-19.

The rearrangement joins TRBV30 to TRBJ2-7, with TRBD1 matching over 10 bases. The germline V gene encodes CDR1 GTSNPN and CDR2 SVGIG (reference sequence). V lost 5 bases to trimming and J lost 2 bases; unmatched junction nucleotides: 0. The CDR3 is made up of 12 amino acids. In DNA, the CDR3 is TGTGCCTGGGGACAGGGGGCCTACGAGCAGTACTTC. This gives the protein CAWGQGAYEQYF.

The J gene is TRBJ1-1, the V gene TRBV7-9, with a tentative D call TRBD1 (6 bases). The CDR3 extends over 15 amino acids. Trimming removed 5 bases at V and 4 bases at J, with 17 bases between. In germline, CDR1 is SEHNR, CDR2 FQNEAQ (reference sequence). The DNA of the CDR3 is TGTGCCAGCAGCGCACAGGGTGGGGTCGGCACTGAAGCTTTCTTT. It encodes CASSAQGGVGTEAFF.

CDR3 in DNA: TGTGCCAGCTCCTCAGCGACAGGTTCCGAGCAGTACTTC. Translated: CASSSATGSEQYF. V is TRBV18 and J is TRBJ2-7; the D gene is possibly TRBD1 (6 bases). V lost 6 bases to trimming and J lost 6 bases, with 15 bases between them. The CDR3 is 13 residues long. The V gene's germline CDR1 is KGHSH and CDR2 LQKENI.

This clone has more than one count but fewer than ten. The rearrangement links TRBV5-1 to TRBJ2-7, with TRBD1 matching over 9 bases. The trim removed 0 bases at V and 7 bases at J, leaving 5 bases unmatched. CDR1 and CDR2 from the germline V gene are SGHRS and YFSETQ. CDR3 length: 14 residues. This CDR3 reads CASSLGTGVREQYF. The CDR3 nucleotides read TGCGCCAGCAGCTTGGGGACAGGGGTTCGGGAGCAGTACTTC.

The J gene is TRBJ2-2, the V gene TRBV18; 10 bases line up with TRBD2. This CDR3 spans 15 amino acids. J lost 8 bases, V lost 3 bases, and 6 bases had no gene match. Looked up from germline, CDR1 is KGHSH and CDR2 is LQKENI. The CDR3 region is CASSPTAGGQGELFF. CDR3 sequence (DNA): TGTGCCAGCTCACCGACAGCGGGAGGGCAAGGGGAGCTGTTTTTT. The full variable domain, with the rest looked up from reference TRBV18 and TRBJ2-2, is NAGVMQNPRHLVRRRGQEARLRCSPMKGHSHVYWYRQLPEEGLKFMVYLQKENIIDESGMPKERFSAEFPKEGPSILRIQQVVRGDSAAYFCASSPTAGGQGELFFGEGSRLTVL.

The rearrangement links TRBV6-1 to TRBJ1-2; D is unresolved. The CDR3 loop spans 14 amino acids. CDR1 and CDR2 from the germline V gene are MNHNS and SASEGT. Trimming removed 2 bases at V and 2 bases at J, with 9 bases between. CDR3 coding DNA: TGTGCCAGCAGTGAACGGAGGGAGAACTATGGCTACACCTTC. This sequence encodes CASSERRENYGYTF.

The chain has TRBV6-5 and TRBJ2-2; 7 bases map to TRBD1. The germline V gene encodes CDR1 MNHEY and CDR2 SVGAGI. The CDR3 extends over 14 amino acids. Unmatched junction bases numbered 9, after V lost 6 bases and J lost 8 bases. The CDR3 spells CASSATGVVGELFF. CDR3 nucleotides: TGTGCCAGCAGCGCCACAGGGGTCGTAGGGGAGCTGTTTTTT.

J is TRBJ1-5 and V is TRBV19; 9 nucleotides match TRBD1. The CDR3 consists of 16 residues. The V and J ends lost 5 bases and 5 bases, in that order; junction bases with no gene match: 10. Germline CDR1 is LNHDA and CDR2 is SQIVND (reference sequence). The CDR3 nucleotides read TGTGCCAGTAGTGCCCGGGACAGGGTCGCCTATCAGCCCCAGCATTTT. Its translation: CASSARDRVAYQPQHF.

V is TRBV7-9 and J is TRBJ2-4, with D maybe TRBD1 (6 bases). The V and J ends lost 2 bases and 1 base respectively, with 15 bases between them. CDR1 is SEHNR, CDR2 FQNEAQ, per germline (reference sequence). The CDR3 runs 17 residues. The CDR3 here is CASSLTTGTAAKNIQYF. The CDR3 region has the DNA TGTGCCAGCAGCTTAACTACAGGGACCGCTGCCAAAAACATTCAGTACTTC.

The rearrangement links TRBV21-1 to TRBJ2-7; the table calls TRBD1, which could not be checked here. TRBV21-1 counts as a pseudogene. This CDR3 region has 18 residues. Here the CDR3 DNA reads TGTGCCAGCAGCAGGGTCCGGGACAGGGGTCACAACCCGTACGAGCAGTACTTC. Residues: CASSRVRDRGHNPYEQYF.

The gene calls are TRBV5-1 and TRBJ2-1; 11 nucleotides line up with TRBD2. Germline loops: CDR1 SGHRS, CDR2 YFSETQ. After removal of 0 bases from V and 9 bases from J, the junction contained 8 bases not matched to a gene. The CDR3 totals 16 residues. This CDR3 is CASSLVTSGRLAEQFF. Written as DNA, the CDR3 is TGCGCCAGCAGCTTGGTAACTAGCGGGAGATTAGCTGAGCAGTTCTTC.

This chain uses TRBV5-8 with TRBJ1-5; D may be TRBD1 (5 bases). This CDR3 has 15 residues. CDR1 SGHTS and CDR2 YDEGEE come from the germline V gene. The V end was cut by 2 bases, the J end by 0 bases, with 9 bases between. This CDR3 is CASSLGGHSNQPQHF. CDR3 in DNA: TGTGCCAGCAGCTTAGGCGGACATAGCAATCAGCCCCAGCATTTT.

This clone was detected only once. CDR3 nucleotide sequence: TGTGCCAGCAGTTACAGGGGGTTGGAAAAACTGTTTTTT. Translating gives CASSYRGLEKLFF. The V and J genes are TRBV2 and TRBJ1-4, with TRBD1 matching over 8 bases. Trimming removed 5 bases from V and 8 bases from J; junction bases left unmatched: 4. The CDR3 runs to 13 residues. Germline-derived CDR1 and CDR2 are SNHLY and FYNNEI.

This chain uses TRBV13 with TRBJ1-3; the D gene is possibly TRBD1 (5 bases). V gave up 2 bases and J gave up 4 bases, with 21 bases separating them. Germline loops: CDR1 PRHDT, CDR2 FYEKMQ (reference sequence). This CDR3 has 18 amino acids. This CDR3 is CASSLMKGLRSSGNTIYF. The CDR3 DNA reads as TGTGCCAGCAGCTTAATGAAGGGGTTGAGATCCTCCGGAAACACCATATATTTT.

This clone was recorded a few times. This rearrangement joins TRBV7-2 to TRBJ2-7; possible D gene TRBD1, 6 bases. V was trimmed by 1 base and J by 2 bases, leaving 12 bases between them. The CDR3 is 15 amino acids. Germline CDR1 reads SGHTA; CDR2 reads FQGNSA. CDR3 loop: CASSLGGGPTYEQYF. For the CDR3, the DNA is TGTGCCAGCAGCTTAGGAGGGGGACCAACCTACGAGCAGTACTTC.

The chain is built from TRBV11-2 and TRBJ1-1; a possible D gene is TRBD1 (5 bases). The CDR3 covers 15 residues. V lost 2 bases and J 1 base, leaving 11 bases between the germline ends. In germline, CDR1 is SGHAT, CDR2 FQNNGV. CDR3 region: CASSLITGANTEAFF. As DNA, the CDR3 is TGTGCCAGCAGCTTAATCACAGGCGCGAACACTGAAGCTTTCTTT. Drawing the rest from reference TRBV11-2 and TRBJ1-1, the complete variable domain is EAGVAQSPRYKIIEKRQSVAFWCNPISGHATLYWYQQILGQGPKLLIQFQNNGVVDDSQLPKDRFSAERLKGVDSTLKIQPAKLEDSAVYLCASSLITGANTEAFFGQGTRLTVV.

This clone was picked up one time. The rearrangement links TRBV19 to TRBJ1-1; 9 nucleotides agree with TRBD1. The CDR3 length is 14 residues. Germline V gene lookup returns CDR1 LNHDA and CDR2 SQIVND (reference sequence). J gave up 5 bases and V 10 bases, and 11 bases lay outside the gene matches. The CDR3 DNA sequence: TGTGCCACCTCGGACAGGGGATCGGCGACTGAAGCTTTCTTT. It encodes CATSDRGSATEAFF.

The rearrangement joins TRBV6-1 to TRBJ1-1; 12 nucleotides agree with TRBD1. Germline loops: CDR1 MNHNS, CDR2 SASEGT. Trimming at V came to 3 bases and at J to 3 bases, leaving 11 bases not matched to a gene. The CDR3 consists of 18 residues. CDR3 coding DNA: TGTGCCAGCAGTGATCAACCGGGGACAGGGGGCCTGGACACTGAAGCTTTCTTT. Translation gives CASSDQPGTGGLDTEAFF.

V and J are TRBV19 and TRBJ1-2, with TRBD1 as a possible D gene (6 bases). The CDR3 has 17 residues. Trimming took off 4 bases at V and 5 bases at J, with 23 bases between the two ends. Germline V lookup: CDR1 LNHDA, CDR2 SQIVND (reference sequence). This CDR3 is CASSSLAGVESGYGYTF. The DNA for the CDR3 is TGTGCCAGTAGTAGTCTGGCAGGGGTGGAAAGTGGGTATGGCTACACCTTC.

V usage is TRBV6-5 and J usage is TRBJ2-7; TRBD2 matches 15 bases. Per germline, CDR1 MNHEY and CDR2 SVGAGI. This CDR3 is built from 15 residues. J gave up 3 bases and V 6 bases, and 3 bases lay outside the gene matches. CDR3 amino acids: CASSQGLAGGYEQYF. Here the CDR3 DNA reads TGTGCCAGCAGCCAGGGACTAGCGGGGGGCTACGAGCAGTACTTC.